This T cell receptor beta chain derives from a study of Ad26.COV2.S vaccination and SARS-CoV-2 variants. Study-wide findings and caveats: People who got the vaccine had more spike-specific TCR breadth than people who got placebo. Estimates derived from TCR breadth and depth analyses may have underestimated total T cell responses. Vaccinees and placebo recipients showed similar non-spike TCR breadth.

About this clone itself: The antigen remains undetermined.

Germline CDR1 and CDR2: MDHEN and SYDVKM. Between the trimmed V and J ends, which lost 3 bases and 9 bases, there was a span of 12 bases. This CDR3 comprises 12 residues. Here immunoSEQ multiplex PCR was the method, and the copy in TCRdb shows in-frame clones only, minus some. The repertoire consists of around 340,000 clones, with roughly 90% occurring once and the leading ten covering about 10%. Noted treatment: roughly 20 received Ad26.COV2.S at low or high dose, single or two shots; a few received placebo; per-sample allocation not given. Day 63 after the first injection of vaccine or placebo was the sampling time. Ad26 vector vaccine expressed Wuhan-strain SARS-CoV-2 spike.

The sequenced sample was peripheral blood, obtained in a trial of Ad26.COV2.S vaccine versus placebo. The sequence derives from a person aged 18-65 years who received the Ad26.COV2.S COVID-19 vaccine or a placebo. The chain employs TRBV28 and TRBJ2-7, with D perhaps matching TRBD2 (5 bases). The CDR3 bases are TGTGCCAGCAGTTTGGGCCGGGGATGGCAGTACTTC. This translates into CASSLGRGWQYF.